The T cell receptor beta chain described here comes from a study of PD-1 blockade in classical Hodgkin lymphoma. This CDR3 is built from 15 residues. Trimming took 6 bases from V and 4 from J; bases not matched to a gene: 9. The germline V gene has CDR1 ENHRY and CDR2 SYGVKD. Details on this clone: The antigen is not known.

Sequencing was performed with immunoSEQ multiplex PCR; in TCRdb, only in-frame clones are kept and a portion is missing. The top ten hold 45% to 70% of the sample, which has thousands of clones, about 83% seen once. General observations from the study: Some patients started nivolumab under 1 year after ASCT, and they were excluded. In newly diagnosed patients, baseline TCR diversity was reportedly below that of healthy donors. Whatever underlies the repertoire differences (possibly disease activity or prior therapy) remains undefined.

There was relapse after autologous stem cell transplantation in every patient, and there was variation in brentuximab vedotin exposure. Best responses fell into complete response, partial response or progressive disease. The chain employs TRBV10-3 and TRBJ1-1; TRBD1 matches at 9 bases. This receptor was taken from a human donor with classical Hodgkin lymphoma. Sequenced here: peripheral blood mononuclear cells (PBMCs), sampled at baseline. CDR3 sequence reads: CAIRLEDRGSTEAFF. As DNA, the CDR3 is TGTGCCATCAGGTTAGAGGACAGGGGAAGCACTGAAGCTTTCTTT.